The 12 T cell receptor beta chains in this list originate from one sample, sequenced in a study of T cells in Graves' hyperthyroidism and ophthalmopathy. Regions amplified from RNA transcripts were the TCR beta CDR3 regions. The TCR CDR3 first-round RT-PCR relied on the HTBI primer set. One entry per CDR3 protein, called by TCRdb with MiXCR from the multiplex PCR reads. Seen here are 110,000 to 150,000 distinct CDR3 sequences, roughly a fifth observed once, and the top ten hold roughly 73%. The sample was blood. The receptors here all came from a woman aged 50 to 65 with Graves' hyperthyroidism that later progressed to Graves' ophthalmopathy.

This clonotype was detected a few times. The CDR3 DNA follows: TGTGCCAGCAGCTTAGGAGGGGCTCCCTACGAGCAGTACTTC. This translates into CASSLGGAPYEQYF. V and J are TRBV7-9 and TRBJ2-7, with D perhaps matching TRBD1 or TRBD2 (5 bases each). This CDR3 has 14 amino acids. CDR1 SEHNR and CDR2 FQNEAQ come from the germline V gene (reference sequence). V lost 1 base and J 2 bases, leaving 9 bases between the germline ends.

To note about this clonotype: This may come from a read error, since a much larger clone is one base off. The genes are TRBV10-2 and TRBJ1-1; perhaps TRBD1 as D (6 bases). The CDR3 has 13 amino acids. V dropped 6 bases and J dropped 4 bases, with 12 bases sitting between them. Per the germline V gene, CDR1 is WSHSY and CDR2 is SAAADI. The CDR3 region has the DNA TGCGCCAGCAGGGGGGCGGGGGGCACTGAAGCTTTCTTT. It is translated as CASRGAGGTEAFF.

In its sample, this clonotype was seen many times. CDR3 in amino acids: CASSSNSGNYNEQFF. CDR3 bases: TGTGCCAGCAGCTCCAATAGCGGAAACTACAATGAGCAGTTCTTC. The chain uses TRBV11-2 and TRBJ2-1; possible D gene TRBD2, 6 bases. The CDR3 is 15 residues long. Germline V gene data show CDR1 as SGHAT and CDR2 as FQNNGV. Trimming stripped 4 bases from V and 3 bases from J, with 13 bases between.

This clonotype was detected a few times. The CDR3 region has the DNA TGTGCCAGCAGCCAAGGCTGGCGGGAGCTCTACAATGAGCAGTTCTTC. Translating gives CASSQGWRELYNEQFF. The chain carries TRBV11-2 and TRBJ2-1, with TRBD2 matching 7 bases. Germline loops: CDR1 SGHAT, CDR2 FQNNGV. Trimming at V came to 5 bases and at J to 3 bases, leaving 10 bases not matched to a gene. The CDR3 covers 16 residues.

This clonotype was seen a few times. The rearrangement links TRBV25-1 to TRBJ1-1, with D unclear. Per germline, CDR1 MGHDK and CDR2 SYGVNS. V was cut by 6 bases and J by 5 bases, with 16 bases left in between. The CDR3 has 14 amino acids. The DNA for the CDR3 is TGTGCCAGCAGGGACGGATCGAGTCGGACTGAAGCTTTCTTT. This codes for CASRDGSSRTEAFF.

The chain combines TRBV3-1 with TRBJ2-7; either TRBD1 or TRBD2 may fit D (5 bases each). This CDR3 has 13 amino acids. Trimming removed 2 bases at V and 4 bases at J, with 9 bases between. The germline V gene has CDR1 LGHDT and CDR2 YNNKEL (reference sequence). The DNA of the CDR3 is TGTGCCAGCAGCCAAAGGGACGGATACGAGCAGTACTTC. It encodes CASSQRDGYEQYF.

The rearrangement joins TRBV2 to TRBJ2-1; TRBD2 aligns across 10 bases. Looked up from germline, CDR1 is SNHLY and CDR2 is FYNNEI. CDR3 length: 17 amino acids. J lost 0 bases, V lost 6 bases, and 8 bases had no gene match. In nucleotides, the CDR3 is TGTGCCAGCAGCCCTAGCGGGGGACTATACTCCTACAATGAGCAGTTCTTC. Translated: CASSPSGGLYSYNEQFF.

CDR3 loop: CASSLAGGITGELFF. The CDR3 DNA follows: TGTGCCAGCAGTTTGGCAGGGGGCATCACCGGGGAGCTGTTTTTT. This sequence joins TRBV28 and TRBJ2-2, with 8 bases fitting TRBD1. V lost 3 bases to trimming and J lost 4 bases; unmatched junction nucleotides: 4. Germline-derived CDR1 and CDR2 are MDHEN and SYDVKM. The CDR3 extends over 15 amino acids.

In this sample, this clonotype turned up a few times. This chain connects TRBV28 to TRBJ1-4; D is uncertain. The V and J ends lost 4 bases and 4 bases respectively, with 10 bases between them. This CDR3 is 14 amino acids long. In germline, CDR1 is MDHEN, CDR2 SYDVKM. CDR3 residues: CASSSPTLNEKLFF. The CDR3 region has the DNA TGTGCCAGCAGTTCCCCTACGCTTAATGAAAAACTGTTTTTT.

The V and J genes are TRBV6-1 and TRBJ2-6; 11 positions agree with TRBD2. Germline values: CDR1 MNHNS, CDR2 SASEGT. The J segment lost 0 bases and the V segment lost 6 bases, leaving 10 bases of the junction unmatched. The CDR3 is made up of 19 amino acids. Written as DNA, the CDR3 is TGTGCCAGCAGCGGGACTAGCGGTCCCCCGAGCTCTGGGGCCAACGTCCTGACTTTC. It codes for CASSGTSGPPSSGANVLTF.

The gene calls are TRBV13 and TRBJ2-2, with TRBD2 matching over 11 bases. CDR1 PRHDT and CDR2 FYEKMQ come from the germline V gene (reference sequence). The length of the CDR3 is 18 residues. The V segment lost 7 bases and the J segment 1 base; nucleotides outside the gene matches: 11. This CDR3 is CASNHPSGTSGNTGELFF. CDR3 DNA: TGTGCCAGCAACCACCCTTCCGGGACTAGCGGGAACACCGGGGAGCTGTTTTTT.

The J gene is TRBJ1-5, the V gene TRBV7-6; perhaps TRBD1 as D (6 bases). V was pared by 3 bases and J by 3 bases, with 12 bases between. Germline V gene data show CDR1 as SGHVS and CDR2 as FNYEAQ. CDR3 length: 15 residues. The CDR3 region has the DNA TGTGCCAGCAGCTTGGAGAGGGGGTCCAATCAGCCCCAGCATTTT. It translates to CASSLERGSNQPQHF. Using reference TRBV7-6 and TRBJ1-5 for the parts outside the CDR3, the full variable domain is GAGVSQSPRYKVTKRGQDVALRCDPISGHVSLYWYRQALGQGPEFLTYFNYEAQQDKSGLPNDRFSAERPEGSISTLTIQRTEQRDSAMYRCASSLERGSNQPQHFGDGTRLSIL.